The rows below give T cell receptor beta chains drawn from one sample of a study of STAT5B mutations in CD4+ large granular lymphocyte leukemia. The repertoire was sequenced with immunoSEQ multiplex PCR; TCRdb's copy has only in-frame clones and lacks some. The table includes approximately 35,000 clones, approximately 82% detected once. Sequencing was done on a sample of CD4+ T cells from blood buffy coats. These receptors were taken from a human donor in good health. Each CDR3 is given with its conserved first and last residue. A D gene is named only where the DNA matches it firmly. Some rows have no size entry. The others give once, few or many, or a class for an expanded clone.

TRBJ1-1	TRBV6-6	NA	TRBD1	CASSTGGGTEAFF	TGTGCCAGCAGTACAGGGGGGGGCACTGAAGCTTTCTTT
TRBJ2-1	TRBV5-1	few	NA	CASSADREQFF	TGCGCCAGCAGCGCCGACAGAGAGCAGTTCTTC
TRBJ2-2	TRBV5-1	few	NA	CATAEQENTGELFF	TGCGCCACCGCCGAACAGGAGAACACCGGGGAGCTGTTTTTT
TRBJ2-1	TRBV2	NA	NA	CASSVTLSYNEQFF	TGTGCCAGCAGTGTGACTTTATCCTACAATGAGCAGTTCTTC
TRBJ2-7	TRBV19	NA	TRBD2	CASRNTTSGSYEQYF	TGTGCCAGTAGGAACACCACTAGCGGGAGTTACGAGCAGTACTTC
TRBJ2-7	TRBV5-5	NA	TRBD1	CASSLGVTGAYEQYF	TGTGCCAGCAGCTTGGGTGTGACAGGGGCCTACGAGCAGTACTTC
TRBJ1-2	TRBV19	NA	NA	CASSTGQTYGYTF	TGTGCCAGTAGTACCGGACAGACCTATGGCTACACCTTC
TRBJ2-2	TRBV18	once	NA	CASSPWTENTGELFF	TGTGCCAGCTCACCCTGGACAGAGAACACCGGGGAGCTGTTTTTT
TRBJ1-1	TRBV18	NA	TRBD1	CASSPTGITEAFF	TGTGCCAGCTCGCCGACAGGGATAACTGAAGCTTTCTTT
TRBJ2-3	TRBV9	few	NA	CASSVGLGAQDTQYF	TGTGCCAGCAGCGTAGGTTTGGGGGCGCAGGATACGCAGTATTTT
TRBJ2-5	TRBV7-9	NA	NA	CASRYRAAETQYF	TGTGCCAGCAGGTACAGGGCGGCGGAGACCCAGTACTTC
TRBJ2-1	TRBV27	NA	NA	CASSYLGGQVYEQFF	TGTGCCAGCAGTTACCTAGGCGGGCAGGTATACGAGCAGTTCTTC
TRBJ1-3	TRBV5-1	once	NA	CASSSGVQRNTIYF	TGCGCCAGCAGCTCGGGAGTCCAGAGGAACACCATATATTTT
TRBJ2-4	TRBV7-6	NA	TRBD2	CASSLAPASGVGENIQYF	TGTGCCAGCAGCTTAGCCCCGGCTAGCGGGGTTGGCGAAAACATTCAGTACTTC
TRBJ2-7	TRBV13	few	NA	CASSLRDLAYEQYF	TGTGCCAGCAGTCTAAGGGACTTAGCCTACGAGCAGTACTTC
TRBJ2-3	TRBV5-1	NA	NA	CASSLQGRLADTQYF	TGCGCCAGCAGCTTGCAGGGGCGCTTGGCAGATACGCAGTATTTT
TRBJ1-5	TRBV27	NA	NA	CASSGSWNQPQHF	TGTGCCAGCAGTGGCTCGTGGAATCAGCCCCAGCATTTT
TRBJ2-3	TRBV7-2	NA	NA	CASTQGGGNTDTQYF	TGTGCCAGCACCCAAGGGGGGGGTAACACAGATACGCAGTATTTT
TRBJ2-5	TRBV5-4	NA	NA	CASSSVGAQETQYF	TGTGCCAGCAGCTCCGTCGGGGCGCAAGAGACCCAGTACTTC
TRBJ1-2	TRBV15	NA	NA	CATSTAGWYGYTF	TGTGCCACCAGCACGGCAGGGTGGTATGGCTACACCTTC
TRBJ2-1	TRBV5-1	few	TRBD2	CASSLGTSGGPEQFF	TGCGCCAGCAGCTTAGGGACTAGCGGGGGACCAGAGCAGTTCTTC
TRBJ1-1	TRBV19	once	NA	CASSYRNRDPPEAFF	TGTGCCAGTAGCTATCGTAACAGGGATCCCCCAGAAGCTTTCTTT
TRBJ2-7	TRBV27	NA	TRBD2	CASRRTSGGIGEQYF	TGTGCCAGCCGACGGACTAGCGGGGGGATCGGGGAGCAGTACTTC
TRBJ1-3	TRBV23-1	NA	TRBD1	CASSHPAQGQTGNTIYF	TGCGCCAGCAGTCATCCCGCACAGGGGCAAACTGGAAACACCATATATTTT
TRBJ2-7	TRBV28	NA	NA	CASSSQDTSYEQYF	TGTGCCAGCAGTTCACAGGACACCTCCTACGAGCAGTACTTC
TRBJ2-5	TRBV5-1	NA	NA	CASSLGGHKETQYF	TGCGCCAGCAGCTTGGGGGGACATAAAGAGACCCAGTACTTC
TRBJ1-4	TRBV9	few	NA	CASSGGGAGNIDEKLFF	TGTGCCAGCAGCGGCGGTGGGGCAGGGAACATCGATGAAAAACTGTTTTTT
TRBJ1-4	TRBV5-1	once	NA	CASAPEAVDEKLFF	TGCGCCAGCGCCCCTGAGGCGGTTGATGAAAAACTGTTTTTT
TRBJ2-7	TRBV15	NA	NA	CATSRVRGASGFDEQYF	TGTGCCACCAGCAGAGTGAGGGGGGCTAGTGGGTTCGACGAGCAGTACTTC
TRBJ2-5	TRBV5-1	NA	TRBD2	CASSLTSGRGGETQYF	TGCGCCAGCAGCTTGACTAGCGGGAGAGGGGGAGAGACCCAGTACTTC
TRBJ2-3	TRBV11-3	NA	NA	CASSLGSSPSTDTQYF	TGTGCCAGCAGCTTAGGATCTAGCCCTAGCACAGATACGCAGTATTTT
TRBJ2-1	TRBV4-3	NA	NA	CASSQEEGNNEQFF	TGCGCCAGCAGCCAAGAAGAAGGGAACAATGAGCAGTTCTTC
TRBJ2-3	TRBV7-2	few	TRBD2	CASSPRFRLAGGGTDTQYF	TGTGCCAGCAGCCCCCGGTTTCGGCTAGCGGGAGGTGGCACAGATACGCAGTATTTT
TRBJ2-6	TRBV5-4	once	TRBD1	CASSSGQGARTGANVLTF	TGTGCCAGCAGCTCGGGACAGGGGGCCAGAACTGGGGCCAACGTCCTGACTTTC
TRBJ1-3	TRBV5-1	NA	TRBD1	CASSLAGGTGNTIYF	TGCGCCAGCAGCTTGGCAGGGGGCACTGGAAACACCATATATTTT
TRBJ1-1	TRBV11-3	NA	NA	CASSLIETTEAFF	TGTGCCAGCAGCTTGATAGAGACCACTGAAGCTTTCTTT
TRBJ1-5	TRBV18	few	TRBD1	CASSSQDRGNQPQHF	TGTGCCAGCTCATCACAGGACAGGGGCAATCAGCCCCAGCATTTT
TRBJ2-3	TRBV5-1	NA	NA	CASGFRDTDTQYF	TGCGCCAGCGGCTTCCGGGACACAGATACGCAGTATTTT
TRBJ1-2	TRBV7-9	NA	NA	CASSLRTARRKGVYTF	TGTGCCAGCAGCTTACGGACCGCCCGCCGGAAAGGGGTCTACACCTTC
TRBJ2-1	TRBV2	NA	NA	CASSEVGEGEQFF	TGTGCCAGCAGTGAAGTAGGGGAAGGTGAGCAGTTCTTC
TRBJ2-3	TRBV6-6	medium-sized	NA	CASSDGASGTDTQYF	TGTGCCAGCAGCGACGGGGCTAGCGGCACAGATACGCAGTATTTT
TRBJ2-1	TRBV2	once	NA	CASTGPLSSNEQFF	TGTGCCAGCACGGGCCCCCTAAGCTCCAATGAGCAGTTCTTC
TRBJ1-2	TRBV7-9	NA	NA	CASSLSRSGARHYGYTF	TGTGCCAGCAGCTTAAGTAGGTCGGGAGCGAGACACTATGGCTACACCTTC
TRBJ1-6	TRBV4-3	few	NA	CASSQEENSPLHF	TGCGCCAGCAGCCAAGAGGAAAATTCACCCCTCCACTTT
TRBJ2-1	TRBV9	few	TRBD2	CASSVTGGRGEQFF	TGTGCCAGCAGCGTGACGGGAGGGCGAGGTGAGCAGTTCTTC
TRBJ1-1	TRBV27	NA	NA	CASSFRGTEAFF	TGTGCCAGCAGTTTTAGGGGAACGGAAGCTTTCTTT
TRBJ2-3	TRBV21-1	few	NA	CASQTSGTDTQYF	TGTGCCAGCCAGACTAGCGGCACAGATACGCAGTATTTT
TRBJ1-2	TRBV5-5	few	TRBD1	CASSLLPDRGGGYTF	TGTGCCAGCAGCTTATTACCCGACAGGGGAGGAGGCTACACCTTC
TRBJ2-7	TRBV5-4	NA	NA	CASSLAPGLSYEQYF	TGTGCCAGCAGCTTGGCCCCAGGCCTCTCCTACGAGCAGTACTTC
TRBJ2-3	TRBV5-1	NA	TRBD1	CASSPGGPAVRDTQYF	TGCGCCAGCAGCCCAGGGGGCCCCGCCGTTAGAGATACGCAGTATTTT